This TCR beta chain emerged from a study of identical twins. General observations from the study: Twins showed weaker excess sharing in their beta out-of-frame sequences.

Germline CDR1 is DFQATT and CDR2 is SNEGSKA (reference sequence). The trim removed 2 bases at V and 7 bases at J, leaving 10 bases unmatched. This CDR3 is 15 amino acids long. MiXCR, applied by TCRdb to the 5' RACE reads, yields one record per CDR3 protein. The sample shows some 900,000 distinct CDR3 sequences, 9% to 15% of them seen only once. Remarks on this clonotype: The antigen is undetermined.

Donors were all healthy Caucasians. These data were likewise used in another study, on yellow fever vaccine responses in identical twins.

Sequencing was carried out using PBMCs. The gene calls are TRBV20-1 and TRBJ2-1; 8 bases map to TRBD1. This receptor was taken from a woman between 18 and 29 years old in good health. The CDR3 region is CSARQPWQGANEQFF. In DNA form, the CDR3 reads TGCAGTGCTAGACAACCGTGGCAGGGGGCAAATGAGCAGTTCTTC.